The subject of this entry is one T cell receptor beta chain. The antigen remains unidentified. The data originate from a study of shared clonotypes between healthy human individuals. CDR3 length equals 13 residues. Germline lookup yields CDR1 LNHDA and CDR2 SQIVND (reference sequence). The V and J ends lost 8 bases and 1 base respectively, with 10 bases between them. TCRdb's table, derived via immunoSEQ multiplex PCR, lists solely in-frame clones and lacks some. The sample lists 1,500,000 or so clones; about 98.5% were seen once. Study-level points and caveats: A reduction in generation probabilities was seen for non-shared clonotypes relative to those shared by all four donors. Among a handful of donors, about 5% of naive CD4 clonotypes were found in common.

Material for sequencing was naive CD4+ T cells sorted from blood. Subset: CD45RA+ positively selected. The origin of this receptor is a man aged 30-40 years in good health. The chain recombines TRBV19 with TRBJ2-3; the D is unclear. This chain's CDR3 is CASLRRGTDTQYF. The CDR3 nucleotides are TGTGCCAGTCTCCGGCGCGGCACAGATACGCAGTATTTT.